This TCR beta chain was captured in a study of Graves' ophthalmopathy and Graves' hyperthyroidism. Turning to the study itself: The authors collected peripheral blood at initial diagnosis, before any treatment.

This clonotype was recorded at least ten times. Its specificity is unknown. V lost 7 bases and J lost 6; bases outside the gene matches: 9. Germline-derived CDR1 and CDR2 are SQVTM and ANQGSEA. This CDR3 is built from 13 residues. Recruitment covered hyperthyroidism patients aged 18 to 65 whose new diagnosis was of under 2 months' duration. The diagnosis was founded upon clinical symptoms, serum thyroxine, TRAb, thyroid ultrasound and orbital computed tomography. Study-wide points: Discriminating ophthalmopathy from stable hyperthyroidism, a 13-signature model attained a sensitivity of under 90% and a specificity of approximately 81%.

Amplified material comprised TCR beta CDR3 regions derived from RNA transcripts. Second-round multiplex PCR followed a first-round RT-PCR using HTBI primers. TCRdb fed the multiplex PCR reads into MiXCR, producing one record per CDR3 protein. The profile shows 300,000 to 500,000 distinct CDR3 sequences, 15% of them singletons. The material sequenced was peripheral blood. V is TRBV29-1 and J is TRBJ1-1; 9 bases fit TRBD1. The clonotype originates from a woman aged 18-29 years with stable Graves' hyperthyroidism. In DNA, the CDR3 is TGCAGCGCTTCCTTAGACAGGGGGGCTGAAGCTTTCTTT. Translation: CSASLDRGAEAFF.